The 27 T cell receptor beta chains reported below all come from one sample, sequenced in a study of control samples from healthy donors and cancer patients. Libraries were prepared by immunoSEQ multiplex PCR; TCRdb keeps only in-frame clonotypes and omits some of them. Counted here are fewer than 120,000 clones, 70% to 90% occurring once; the ten biggest clones make up roughly 3.5%. Material for sequencing was PBMCs. These receptors all come from a woman in her fifties or sixties with lung cancer.

The V call is TRBV6-6, the J call TRBJ1-1; 7 bases are a match to TRBD1. The CDR3 has 15 residues. V dropped 7 bases and J dropped 6; count of bases not matched to a gene: 14. Germline lookup yields CDR1 MNHNY and CDR2 SVGAGI (reference sequence). CDR3 sequence (DNA): TGTGCCAGCAAACAGGGGTTGGTTAATAGCGCTGAAGCTTTCTTT. Translation: CASKQGLVNSAEAFF.

J is TRBJ1-4 and V is TRBV4-2; D gene unclear. Trimming took off 0 bases at V and 10 bases at J, with 15 bases between the two ends. Germline CDR1 LGHNA, CDR2 YNFKEQ. This CDR3 has 15 residues. CDR3 nucleotide sequence: TGTGCCAGCAGCCAAGATGTCGCGACGACTGGAAAACTGTTTTTT. It specifies CASSQDVATTGKLFF.

This clone has only a few counts. The chain recombines TRBV6-1 with TRBJ2-7; perhaps TRBD1 as D (5 bases). Trimming left V 2 bases short and J 2 bases short, with 10 bases between. The CDR3 is 14 amino acids. Germline values: CDR1 MNHNS, CDR2 SASEGT. This CDR3 is CASSEYVGAYEQYF. The DNA for the CDR3 is TGTGCCAGCAGTGAATACGTAGGGGCCTACGAGCAGTACTTC.

The chain couples TRBV5-4 to TRBJ2-7, with D possibly being TRBD1 (6 bases). Trimming took 5 bases from V and 5 from J, leaving 14 bases between them. Germline V gene data show CDR1 as SGHNT and CDR2 as YYREEE (reference sequence). The CDR3 loop spans 13 amino acids. Here the CDR3 reads CASSRLQGHEQYF. CDR3 sequence (DNA): TGTGCCAGCAGTCGCTTACAGGGCCACGAGCAGTACTTC.

This chain uses TRBV2 with TRBJ2-5; 9 nucleotides match TRBD1. The trim removed 5 bases at V and 5 bases at J, leaving 6 bases unmatched. Germline-derived CDR1 and CDR2 are SNHLY and FYNNEI. The CDR3 covers 14 residues. CDR3 in DNA: TGTGCCAGCAGTATACAGGGGGCCCGGGAGACCCAGTACTTC. Amino acids: CASSIQGARETQYF.

The gene calls are TRBV6-6 and TRBJ2-1; D not certain. The V gene lost 5 bases and the J gene lost 2 bases, with 16 bases spanning the gap. CDR1 and CDR2 (germline): MNHNY, SVGAGI (reference sequence). The CDR3 spans 16 residues. CDR3 sequence (DNA): TGTGCCAGCAGTCGACAATGGCAGCCCCCCTACAATGAGCAGTTCTTC. Protein: CASSRQWQPPYNEQFF.

In DNA form, the CDR3 reads TGTGCCAGCAGCGTGGGGCAGAACTATGGCTACACCTTC. Protein: CASSVGQNYGYTF. The V gene is TRBV9, the J gene TRBJ1-2; D may be TRBD1 (5 bases). Trimming cost V 2 bases and J 2 bases, with 7 bases left between them. CDR1 is SGDLS and CDR2 is YYNGEE in the germline V gene. This CDR3 region has 13 residues. Variable domain in full (rest from reference TRBV9 and TRBJ1-2): DSGVTQTPKHLITATGQRVTLRCSPRSGDLSVYWYQQSLDQGLQFLIQYYNGEERAKGNILERFSAQQFPDLHSELNLSSLELGDSALYFCASSVGQNYGYTFGSGTRLTVV.

V gene TRBV11-3 combines with J gene TRBJ1-2; D may be TRBD1 (6 bases). Germline V lookup: CDR1 SGHNT, CDR2 YENEEA. Trimming removed 5 bases from V and 6 bases from J, with 16 bases in between. This CDR3 has 14 amino acids. In DNA, the CDR3 is TGTGCCAGCAGCCCCTCCCGGGACAATCATGGCTACACCTTC. Its protein product is CASSPSRDNHGYTF. The variable domain in full, completed from reference TRBV11-3 and TRBJ1-2, reads EAGVVQSPRYKIIEKKQPVAFWCNPISGHNTLYWYLQNLGQGPELLIRYENEEAVDDSQLPKDRFSAERLKGVDSTLKIQPAELGDSAVYLCASSPSRDNHGYTFGSGTRLTVV.

The genes are TRBV10-3 and TRBJ2-7; 14 positions agree with TRBD2. The CDR3 totals 17 residues. V lost 0 bases, J lost 5 bases, and 6 bases stayed unmatched. From germline, CDR1 is ENHRY and CDR2 SYGVKD. CDR3 sequence reads: CAISESTGTSGSNEQYF. The CDR3 DNA reads TGTGCCATCAGTGAGTCTACAGGGACTAGCGGGAGTAACGAGCAGTACTTC.

The chain combines TRBV6-5 with TRBJ1-2; the match to TRBD1 covers 10 bases. V was clipped by 7 bases and J by 4 bases; unmatched bases: 9. There are 15 residues in the CDR3. Germline V gives CDR1 MNHEY, CDR2 SVGAGI. The CDR3 bases are TGTGCCAGCACCGGGACAGGGGAAGGAAGCTATGGCTACACCTTC. It specifies CASTGTGEGSYGYTF.

V and J are TRBV6-2 or TRBV6-3 and TRBJ1-5, with D perhaps TRBD1 (6 bases). The germline CDR1 and CDR2 sequences are MNHEY and SVGEGT. The CDR3 runs 12 residues. Trimming removed 2 bases from V and 7 bases from J, with 6 bases in between. The DNA of the CDR3 is TGTGCCAGCAGTTACGGGGGCCAGCCCCAGCATTTT. Translated: CASSYGGQPQHF.

The V call is TRBV4-2, the J call TRBJ1-1, with a weak D call TRBD1 (6 bases). The germline V gene encodes CDR1 LGHNA and CDR2 YNFKEQ. The CDR3 length is 15 residues. The V end was cut by 1 base, the J end by 1 base, with 10 bases between. CDR3 nucleotide sequence: TGTGCCAGCAGCCAAGGCGACAGGAGGAACACTGAAGCTTTCTTT. It translates to CASSQGDRRNTEAFF.

The rearrangement uses TRBV6-1 and TRBJ2-7, with 8 nucleotides matching TRBD2. V gave up 3 bases and J gave up 0 bases; unmatched junction bases: 4. The CDR3 runs 15 residues. Germline CDR1 and CDR2: MNHNS and SASEGT. CDR3 sequence reads: CASSETSANSYEQYF. The CDR3 DNA is TGTGCCAGCAGTGAGACTAGCGCTAACTCCTACGAGCAGTACTTC.

The count of this clone is one. The V gene is TRBV6-2 or TRBV6-3, the J gene TRBJ1-1, with D hard to call. Deletions cut 7 bases from V and 8 bases from J, with 20 bases between. CDR1 and CDR2 from the germline V gene are MNHEY and SVGEGT. The CDR3 runs 14 residues. The chain's CDR3 is CASTPPGGHLEAFF. CDR3 sequence (DNA): TGTGCCAGCACCCCCCCGGGAGGCCATCTCGAAGCTTTCTTT.

The rearrangement links TRBV12-5 to TRBJ1-4, with no clear D. Trimming left V 2 bases short and J 4 bases short, with 17 bases between. Per germline, CDR1 LGHNT and CDR2 FRNRAP. The CDR3 has 17 amino acids. DNA for the CDR3: TGTGCTAGTGGTTTGTTAACTCTCCTAGAGCTTAATGAAAAACTGTTTTTT. Its translation is CASGLLTLLELNEKLFF.

This clone occurred once. The chain couples TRBV5-1 to TRBJ1-1, with 7 nucleotides matching TRBD1. V gave up 3 bases and J gave up 4 bases; unmatched junction bases: 6. The germline CDR1 and CDR2 sequences are SGHRS and YFSETQ. This CDR3 spans 14 amino acids. The CDR3 DNA is TGCGCCAGCAGCTCCACCACAGGGGTCACTGAAGCTTTCTTT. It encodes CASSSTTGVTEAFF. Full variable domain (outside the CDR3, taken from reference TRBV5-1 and TRBJ1-1): KAGVTQTPRYLIKTRGQQVTLSCSPISGHRSVSWYQQTPGQGLQFLFEYFSETQRNKGNFPGRFSGRQFSNSRSEMNVSTLELGDSALYLCASSSTTGVTEAFFGQGTRLTVV.

The chain uses TRBV1 and TRBJ2-7; the table's D call, TRBD1, has no DNA check behind it. TRBV1 is an annotated pseudogene. CDR3 length: 18 amino acids. CDR3 sequence: CTSSPFRGTGPTPHEQYF. CDR3 in DNA: TGCACCAGCAGCCCCTTCAGGGGGACCGGGCCCACACCGCACGAGCAGTACTTC.

The chain joins TRBV6-2 or TRBV6-3 to TRBJ1-1; D gene uncertain. Germline V gene data show CDR1 as MNHEY and CDR2 as SVGEGT. V shed 6 bases and J shed 1 base, with 12 bases lying between them. This CDR3 spans 14 amino acids. In DNA, the CDR3 is TGTGCCAGCAGCAAGGGCCTGGGGAACACTGAAGCTTTCTTT. It translates to CASSKGLGNTEAFF.

This clone was detected a few times. The J gene is TRBJ1-4, the V gene TRBV6-6, with 7 bases matching TRBD1. The V and J ends lost 0 bases and 3 bases, in that order; junction bases with no gene match: 4. This CDR3 is 16 amino acids long. Germline lookup yields CDR1 MNHNY and CDR2 SVGAGI (reference sequence). The DNA of the CDR3 is TGTGCCAGCAGTTACTCGGGGACAGACCCTAATGAAAAACTGTTTTTT. Translated: CASSYSGTDPNEKLFF.

This chain uses TRBV5-6 with TRBJ2-2; possible D gene TRBD2, 7 bases. CDR3 length equals 17 residues. Germline V gives CDR1 SGHDT, CDR2 YYEEEE. V lost 1 base to trimming and J lost 2 bases, with 15 bases between them. As DNA, the CDR3 is TGTGCCAGCAGCTTGAAGGGAGGGGGATTCAACACCGGGGAGCTGTTTTTT. Translation: CASSLKGGGFNTGELFF. The full variable domain, completed using reference TRBV5-6 and TRBJ2-2, is DAGVTQSPTHLIKTRGQQVTLRCSPKSGHDTVSWYQQALGQGPQFIFQYYEEEERQRGNFPDRFSGHQFPNYSSELNVNALLLGDSALYLCASSLKGGGFNTGELFFGEGSRLTVL.

V usage is TRBV25-1 and J usage is TRBJ2-1, with TRBD2 as a possible D gene (5 bases). V was trimmed by 3 bases and J by 6 bases, leaving 12 bases between them. Germline loops: CDR1 MGHDK, CDR2 SYGVNS. The length of the CDR3 is 14 residues. The CDR3 nucleotides read TGTGCCAGCAGTGATGCTAGCCGGGGCAATGAGCAGTTCTTC. Translation gives CASSDASRGNEQFF. Drawing the rest from reference TRBV25-1 and TRBJ2-1, the complete variable domain is EADIYQTPRYLVIGTGKKITLECSQTMGHDKMYWYQQDPGMELHLIHYSYGVNSTEKGDLSSESTVSRIRTEHFPLTLESARPSHTSQYLCASSDASRGNEQFFGPGTRLTVL.

For the CDR3, the DNA is TGTGCCAGCAGCTCACAGGGGCGGAATTCACCCCTCCACTTT. Its translation is CASSSQGRNSPLHF. The rearrangement uses TRBV7-9 and TRBJ1-6; 7 nucleotides align to TRBD1. CDR1 and CDR2 from the germline V gene are SEHNR and FQNEAQ (reference sequence). V shed 4 bases, J shed 7 bases, and the junction held 4 bases outside the gene matches. This CDR3 has 14 amino acids.

The rearrangement uses TRBV5-1 and TRBJ1-4; 11 bases match TRBD1. The CDR3 has 14 amino acids. Germline values: CDR1 SGHRS, CDR2 YFSETQ. The ends lost 4 bases at V and 7 bases at J; junction bases unmatched: 3. CDR3 protein: CASSTGTGGEKLFF. The CDR3 coding sequence is TGCGCCAGCAGCACAGGGACAGGGGGTGAAAAACTGTTTTTT.

The J gene is TRBJ2-7, the V gene TRBV11-2, with 8 bases fitting TRBD1. The CDR3 sequence is 14 residues long. The V gene's germline CDR1 is SGHAT and CDR2 FQNNGV. The V gene end was trimmed by 3 bases and the J gene end by 2 bases; junction bases not matched to a gene: 3. Written as DNA, the CDR3 is TGTGCCAGCAGCTTCGACAGGGGAGCCTACGAGCAGTACTTC. Translated, it gives CASSFDRGAYEQYF.

This chain connects TRBV16 to TRBJ2-1; maybe TRBD2 (6 bases). V was clipped by 5 bases and J by 8 bases, with 16 bases between them. Germline V CDR1 and CDR2: KGHSY, FQNENV. There are 14 residues in the CDR3. CDR3 sequence: CASSEGGPRDEQFF. The CDR3 DNA follows: TGTGCCAGCAGCGAAGGAGGGCCCAGGGATGAGCAGTTCTTC.

The chain has TRBV5-6 and TRBJ1-6; 10 nucleotides align to TRBD1. J lost 7 bases, V lost 4 bases, and 8 bases had no gene match. Germline lookup yields CDR1 SGHDT and CDR2 YYEEEE. CDR3 length equals 16 residues. The CDR3 region is CASSRQGAVENSPLHF. The DNA for the CDR3 is TGTGCCAGCAGCCGACAGGGGGCGGTAGAGAATTCACCCCTCCACTTT. The full variable domain, its missing parts supplied by reference TRBV5-6 and TRBJ1-6, is DAGVTQSPTHLIKTRGQQVTLRCSPKSGHDTVSWYQQALGQGPQFIFQYYEEEERQRGNFPDRFSGHQFPNYSSELNVNALLLGDSALYLCASSRQGAVENSPLHFGNGTRLTVT.

The V call is TRBV11-3, the J call TRBJ2-1, with D perhaps assigned TRBD1 or TRBD2 (6 bases each). There are 15 residues in the CDR3. CDR1 is SGHNT, CDR2 YENEEA, per germline. The ends were cut back, 0 bases at V and 3 bases at J, with 9 bases in the middle. The DNA of the CDR3 is TGTGCCAGCAGCTTAGAGGAGGGGGTCTACAATGAGCAGTTCTTC. It is translated as CASSLEEGVYNEQFF.